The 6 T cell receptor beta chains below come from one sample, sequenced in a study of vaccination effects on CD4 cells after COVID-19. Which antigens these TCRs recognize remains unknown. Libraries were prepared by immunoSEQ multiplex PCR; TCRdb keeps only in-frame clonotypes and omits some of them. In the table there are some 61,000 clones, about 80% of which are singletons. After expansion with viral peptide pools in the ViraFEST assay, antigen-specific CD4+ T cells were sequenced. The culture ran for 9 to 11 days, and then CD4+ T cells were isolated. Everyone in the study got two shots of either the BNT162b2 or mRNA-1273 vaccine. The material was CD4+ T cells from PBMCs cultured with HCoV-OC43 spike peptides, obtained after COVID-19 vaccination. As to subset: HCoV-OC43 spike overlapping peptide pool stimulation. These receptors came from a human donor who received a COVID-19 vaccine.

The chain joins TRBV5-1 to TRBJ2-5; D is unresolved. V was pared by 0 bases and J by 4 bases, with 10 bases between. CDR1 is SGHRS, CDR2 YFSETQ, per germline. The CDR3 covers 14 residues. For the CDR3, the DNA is TGCGCCAGCAGCTTGGCCACCCTAGGAGAGACCCAGTACTTC. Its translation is CASSLATLGETQYF.

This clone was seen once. This CDR3 reads CASSEQQGEETQYF. DNA of the CDR3: TGTGCCAGCAGTGAACAGCAAGGGGAAGAGACCCAGTACTTC. V and J are TRBV2 and TRBJ2-5, with a weak D call TRBD1 (5 bases). CDR1 is SNHLY, CDR2 FYNNEI, per germline. V gave up 2 bases and J gave up 3 bases, with 10 bases separating them. The CDR3 contains 14 residues.

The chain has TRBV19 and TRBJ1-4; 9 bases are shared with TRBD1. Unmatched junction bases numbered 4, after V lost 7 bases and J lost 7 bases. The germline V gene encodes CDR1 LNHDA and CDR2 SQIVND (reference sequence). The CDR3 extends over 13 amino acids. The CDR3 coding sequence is TGTGCCAGTAAGCGACAGGGGGGTGAAAAACTGTTTTTT. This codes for CASKRQGGEKLFF.

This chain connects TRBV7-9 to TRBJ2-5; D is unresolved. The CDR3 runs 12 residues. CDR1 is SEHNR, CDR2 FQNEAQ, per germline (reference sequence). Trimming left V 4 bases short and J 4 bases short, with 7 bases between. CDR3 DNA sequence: TGTGCCAGCAGCTCCTCCGGAGAGACCCAGTACTTC. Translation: CASSSSGETQYF. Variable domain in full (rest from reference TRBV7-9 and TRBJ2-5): DTGVSQNPRHKITKRGQNVTFRCDPISEHNRLYWYRQTLGQGPEFLTYFQNEAQLEKSRLLSDRFSAERPKGSFSTLEIQRTEQGDSAMYLCASSSSGETQYFGPGTRLLVL.

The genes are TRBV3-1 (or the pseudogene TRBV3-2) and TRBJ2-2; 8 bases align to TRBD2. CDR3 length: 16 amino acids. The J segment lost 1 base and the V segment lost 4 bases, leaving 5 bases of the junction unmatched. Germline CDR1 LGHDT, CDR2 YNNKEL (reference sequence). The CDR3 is CASSLRAGENTGELFF. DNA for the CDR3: TGTGCCAGCAGCCTACGAGCGGGGGAGAACACCGGGGAGCTGTTTTTT.

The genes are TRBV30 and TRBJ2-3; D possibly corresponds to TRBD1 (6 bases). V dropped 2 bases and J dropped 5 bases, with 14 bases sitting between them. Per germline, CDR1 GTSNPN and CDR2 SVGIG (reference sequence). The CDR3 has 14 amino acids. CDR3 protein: CAWSHRVMGDTQYF. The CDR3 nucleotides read TGTGCCTGGAGTCACAGGGTGATGGGAGATACGCAGTATTTT.